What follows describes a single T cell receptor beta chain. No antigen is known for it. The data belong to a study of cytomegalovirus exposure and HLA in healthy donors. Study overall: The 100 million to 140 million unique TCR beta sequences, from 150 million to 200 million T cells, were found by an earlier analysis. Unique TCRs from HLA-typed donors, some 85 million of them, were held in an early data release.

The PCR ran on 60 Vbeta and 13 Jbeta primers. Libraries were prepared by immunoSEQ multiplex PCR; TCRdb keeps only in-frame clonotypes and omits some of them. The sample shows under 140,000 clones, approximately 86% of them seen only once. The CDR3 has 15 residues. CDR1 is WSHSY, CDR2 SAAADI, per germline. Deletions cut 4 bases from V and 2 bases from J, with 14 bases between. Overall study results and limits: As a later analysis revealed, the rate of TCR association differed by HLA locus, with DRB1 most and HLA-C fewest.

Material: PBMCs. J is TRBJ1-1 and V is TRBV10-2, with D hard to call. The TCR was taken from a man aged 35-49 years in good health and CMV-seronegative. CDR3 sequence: CASSAQVLTNTEAFF. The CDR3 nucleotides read TGCGCCAGCAGTGCCCAGGTACTCACTAACACTGAAGCTTTCTTT.